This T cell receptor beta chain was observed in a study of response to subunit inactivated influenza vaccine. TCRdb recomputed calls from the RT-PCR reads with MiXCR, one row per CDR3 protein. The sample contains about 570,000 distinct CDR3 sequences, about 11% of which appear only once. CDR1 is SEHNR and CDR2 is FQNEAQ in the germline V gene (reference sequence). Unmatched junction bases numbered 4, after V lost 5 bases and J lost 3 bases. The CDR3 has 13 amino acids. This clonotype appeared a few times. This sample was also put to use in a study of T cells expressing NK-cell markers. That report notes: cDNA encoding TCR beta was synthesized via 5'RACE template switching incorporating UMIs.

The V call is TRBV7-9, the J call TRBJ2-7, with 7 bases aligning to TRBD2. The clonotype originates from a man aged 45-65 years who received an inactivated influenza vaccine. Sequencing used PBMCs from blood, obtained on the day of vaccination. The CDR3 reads CASSRGGDYEQYF. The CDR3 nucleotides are TGTGCCAGCAGCCGGGGAGGGGACTACGAGCAGTACTTC. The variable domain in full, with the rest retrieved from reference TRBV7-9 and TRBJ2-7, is DTGVSQNPRHKITKRGQNVTFRCDPISEHNRLYWYRQTLGQGPEFLTYFQNEAQLEKSRLLSDRFSAERPKGSFSTLEIQRTEQGDSAMYLCASSRGGDYEQYFGPGTRLTVT.